This is a list of T cell receptor beta chains from one sample in a study of shared T cell receptors in the human thymus. Clones were sequenced by immunoSEQ multiplex PCR, and TCRdb holds only the in-frame ones, with some missing. The table shows over 350,000 clones, with over 90% occurring only once. What was sequenced was thymocytes. The receptors originated from a human donor. The CDR3 runs from the conserved cysteine through the conserved F or W. A D gene is named only where the DNA matches it firmly. Only part of the rows carry a size: once, few, many, or a class if the clone is expanded.

V	J	D	size	DNA	CDR3
TRBV19	TRBJ2-7	.	.	TGTGCCAGTAGTATGGGGACGGTGGTCTACGAGCAGTACTTC	CASSMGTVVYEQYF
TRBV7-3	TRBJ2-7	.	.	TGTGCCAGCAGCTTAGCCCCCGGGACCCAGGGCGAGCAGTACTTC	CASSLAPGTQGEQYF
TRBV7-7	TRBJ2-5	.	.	TGTGCCAGCAGCTTAGCAGATATCCAAGAGACCCAGTACTTC	CASSLADIQETQYF
TRBV19	TRBJ2-3	.	.	TGTGCCAGTAGTGGAGGGTGGCCAGCAGACACAGATACGCAGTATTTT	CASSGGWPADTDTQYF
TRBV28	TRBJ1-1	.	.	TGTGCCAGCAGTTTCGCCCCCAGGGTTACGAACACTGAAGCTTTCTTT	CASSFAPRVTNTEAFF
TRBV18	TRBJ2-7	TRBD2	.	TGTGCCAGCTCACCCCCTAGCGGGACTAACTACGAGCAGTACTTC	CASSPPSGTNYEQYF
TRBV29-1	TRBJ1-1	.	.	TGCAGCGTTAGAGGTCCTAAAGGGAACACTGAAGCTTTCTTT	CSVRGPKGNTEAFF
TRBV27	TRBJ1-1	.	.	TGTGCCAGCAACGCCCGGGGTAAGAACACTGAAGCTTTCTTT	CASNARGKNTEAFF
TRBV6-1	TRBJ1-2	.	.	TGTGCCAGCACCGAACTTGGACGGCACTATGGCTACACCTTC	CASTELGRHYGYTF
TRBV27	TRBJ1-4	.	.	TGTGCCACCAGGAACCAAACCAGGGGTTCTAATGAAAAACTGTTTTTT	CATRNQTRGSNEKLFF
TRBV6-4	TRBJ2-7	.	.	TGTGCCAGCAGCCACATCATCCCCTACGAGCAGTACTTC	CASSHIIPYEQYF
TRBV28	TRBJ2-7	TRBD2	.	TGTGCCAGCAGTTTTGGGGACTTACTAGCGGGAGGGGGGGAGCAGTACTTC	CASSFGDLLAGGGEQYF
TRBV27	TRBJ2-1	.	.	TGTGCCAGCAGTTTAAAATCGGAGAGCTCCTACAATGAGCAGTTCTTC	CASSLKSESSYNEQFF
TRBV7-2	TRBJ2-7	TRBD2	.	TGTGCCAGCAGCTTAGAACCTAGCGGGAGGGCTCGGGAGCAGTACTTC	CASSLEPSGRAREQYF
TRBV28	TRBJ2-7	.	.	TGTGCCAGGAGACTTGCACCTTTTACCTACGAGCAGTACTTC	CARRLAPFTYEQYF
TRBV6-1	TRBJ2-3	TRBD1	.	TGTGCCAGCAGTGGGGACAGGGTACGATATACGCAGTATTTT	CASSGDRVRYTQYF
TRBV28	TRBJ1-6	.	.	TGTGCCAGCAGTCCCGTTGGCAATTCACCCCTCCACTTT	CASSPVGNSPLHF
TRBV27	TRBJ2-7	.	.	TGTGCCAGCAGTTTCGGGAGACCCTACGAGCAGTACTTC	CASSFGRPYEQYF
TRBV28	TRBJ2-7	.	.	TGTGCCAGCAGCTGGGACTGCCTAGAGCAGTACTTC	CASSWDCLEQYF
TRBV5-4	TRBJ1-1	.	.	TGTGCCAGCAGCCCAGGGTCTGAAGCTTTCTTT	CASSPGSEAFF
TRBV5-4	TRBJ2-7	TRBD2	.	TGTGCCAGCAGCTTGCTGGGACTAAAAGTAACCTACGAGCAGTACTTC	CASSLLGLKVTYEQYF
TRBV6-5	TRBJ1-1	.	.	TGTGCCAGCAGTTACTCCGCCAGGGTGAACACTGAAGCTTTCTTT	CASSYSARVNTEAFF
TRBV4-1	TRBJ2-7	.	.	TGCGCCAGCAGCCAAGATACAGGGCAGCGCGAGCAGTACTTC	CASSQDTGQREQYF
TRBV5-6	TRBJ2-1	TRBD2	.	TGTGCCAGCAGCTCGCCTAGACTAGCGGGGTTCTACAATGAGCAGTTCTTC	CASSSPRLAGFYNEQFF
TRBV27	TRBJ2-3	.	.	TGTGCCAGCAGTACCAGGGAGGACAAAGCAGGAACAGATACGCAGTATTTT	CASSTREDKAGTDTQYF
TRBV19	TRBJ1-2	.	.	TGTGCCAGTAGTATCTCAGGCCTACTTAACTATGGCTACACCTTC	CASSISGLLNYGYTF
TRBV27	TRBJ2-7	.	.	TGTGCCAGCAAGACAAACCGGGACACGGCTCCCTACGAGCAGTACTTC	CASKTNRDTAPYEQYF
TRBV7-9	TRBJ2-6	.	.	TGTGCCATCTCCGACGGCTATTCCTCTGGGGCCAACGTCCTGACTTTC	CAISDGYSSGANVLTF
TRBV11-3	TRBJ2-1	.	.	TGTGCCAGCAGTCCAGACGGTGAGTTCGCGAACCCCAACGGTTTCGATGAGCAGTTCTTC	CASSPDGEFANPNGFDEQFF
TRBV15	TRBJ2-3	TRBD2	once	TGTGCCACCAGCAGAGATATAACTAGCGGGAGGACTAGCACAGATACGCAGTATTTT	CATSRDITSGRTSTDTQYF
TRBV20-1	TRBJ1-1	.	once	TGCAGTGCCCGGGAAAACACTGAAGCTTTCTTT	CSARENTEAFF
TRBV19	TRBJ2-7	TRBD1	.	TGTGCCAGTAGCGACAGGGGGCTATACGAGCAGTACTTC	CASSDRGLYEQYF
TRBV9	TRBJ2-1	TRBD1	.	TGTGCCAGCAGCGTAGGGGACAGGGATTTTAATGAGCAGTTCTTC	CASSVGDRDFNEQFF
TRBV2	TRBJ2-6	.	.	TGTGCCACCCGCAGGGGCTCTGGGGCCAACGTCCTGACTTTC	CATRRGSGANVLTF
TRBV7-2	TRBJ2-7	.	.	TGTGCCAGCAGGACCACAAGCGGTATTACTAAGCAGTACTTC	CASRTTSGITKQYF
TRBV7-9	TRBJ1-3	.	.	TGTGCCAGCACCCCCCTCAGCGCAGGCTCTGGAAACACCATATATTTT	CASTPLSAGSGNTIYF
TRBV30	TRBJ2-7	.	.	TGTGCCTGGAGTTCCCGCCGCTCCTACGAGCAGTACTTC	CAWSSRRSYEQYF
TRBV18	TRBJ1-5	.	once	TGTGCCAGCTCACCACGGGGAGGGCAGGTAGGTCAGCCCCAGCATTTT	CASSPRGGQVGQPQHF
TRBV2	TRBJ2-5	.	.	TGTGCCAGCAGCGGAAGGCCGGGACTCCAAGAGACCCAGTACTTC	CASSGRPGLQETQYF
TRBV7-9	TRBJ2-7	.	.	TGTGCCAGCAGACACGTTACATGGAAAAGATCCTACGAGCAGTACTTC	CASRHVTWKRSYEQYF
TRBV19	TRBJ2-3	.	.	TGTGCCAGTAGTATCGGTGGACTCAGGTTAGATACGCAGTATTTT	CASSIGGLRLDTQYF
TRBV5-1	TRBJ1-1	.	.	TGCGCCAGCAGCCCCCGGGGGAACACTGAAGCTTTCTTT	CASSPRGNTEAFF
TRBV9	TRBJ2-5	.	.	TGTGCCAGCAGCGTAGGGGGTCGGGAGACCCAGTACTTC	CASSVGGRETQYF
TRBV27	TRBJ2-5	.	.	TGTGCCAGCAGTTCAGGTTTCCAAGAGACCCAGTACTTC	CASSSGFQETQYF
TRBV4-2	TRBJ2-7	TRBD2	.	TGTGCCAGCAGCCACCCCCCGCAAAGCGGGAAGTACTACGAGCAGTACTTC	CASSHPPQSGKYYEQYF
TRBV7-6	TRBJ1-1	.	.	TGTGCCAGCAGCTTCCTAGGGATAGGGACCATGAACACTGAAGCTTTCTTT	CASSFLGIGTMNTEAFF
TRBV7-3	TRBJ2-5	.	once	TGTGCCAGCAGCTTAGGCAGGGGGGACCAAGAGACCCAGTACTTC	CASSLGRGDQETQYF
TRBV15	TRBJ1-5	.	.	TGTGCCACCAGCAAGATTCGGGACGGAGAAAATAGCAATCAGCCCCAGCATTTT	CATSKIRDGENSNQPQHF